The 25 T cell receptor beta chains below come from one sample, sequenced in a study of cytomegalovirus exposure and HLA in healthy donors (dated by TCRdb to the late 2010s). Library construction relied on the immunoSEQ multiplex PCR assay. For the multiplex PCR, a mixture combining 60 forward primers for TCR Vbeta segments and 13 reverse primers for TCR Jbeta segments was used. TCRdb stores this immuneACCESS table with in-frame sequences only. Part of the clones is absent; in the studies checked, under half of the shortfall reflects unresolved V genes, and no reason is known for the rest. For this sample there are about 55,000 clones; around three quarters appear just once. The ten largest clones take up less than 1.5% of the sample. The specimen sequenced was PBMCs. The receptors shown here come from a female donor in good health and CMV-seronegative.

The chain combines TRBV23-1 with TRBJ2-7, with 7 bases identical to TRBD1. TRBV23-1 is flagged as an ORF with uncertain function. The CDR3 runs 13 residues. After removal of 6 bases from V and 0 bases from J, the junction contained 2 bases not matched to a gene. The chain's CDR3 is CASSRDSSYEQYF. The CDR3 nucleotides are TGCGCCAGCAGCCGGGACAGCTCCTACGAGCAGTACTTC.

The rearrangement joins TRBV6-5 to TRBJ1-3; weak D call: TRBD1 (6 bases). Trimming shortened V by 6 bases and J by 0 bases, and 12 bases separated the two germline ends. The germline CDR1 and CDR2 sequences are MNHEY and SVGAGI. This CDR3 contains 15 residues. CDR3 loop: CASRESGVSGNTIYF. CDR3 sequence (DNA): TGTGCCAGCAGAGAATCAGGGGTCTCTGGAAACACCATATATTTT.

In its sample, this clone was seen once. The chain recombines TRBV7-6 with TRBJ2-7, with D possibly matching TRBD1 (5 bases). Germline CDR1 reads SGHVS; CDR2 reads FNYEAQ. Trimming shortened V by 5 bases and J by 2 bases, and 16 bases separated the two germline ends. The CDR3 is made up of 15 amino acids. The CDR3 spells CASSPLGHGPYEQYF. In nucleotides, the CDR3 is TGTGCCAGCAGCCCCCTGGGGCACGGCCCCTACGAGCAGTACTTC.

This rearrangement joins TRBV14 to TRBJ1-1, with D possibly TRBD1 on 5 matching bases. The CDR3 has 13 residues. CDR1 is SGHDN, CDR2 FVKESK, per germline. V gave up 5 bases and J gave up 1 base, with 8 bases separating them. The DNA for the CDR3 is TGTGCCAGCAGCTGGGGCAGGAACACTGAAGCTTTCTTT. This encodes CASSWGRNTEAFF.

The chain is built from TRBV6-5 and TRBJ2-1; 7 nucleotides align to TRBD2. J lost 7 bases, V lost 2 bases, and 8 bases had no gene match. CDR1 and CDR2 from the germline V gene are MNHEY and SVGAGI. This CDR3 contains 15 residues. In DNA form, the CDR3 reads TGTGCCAGCAGTTACCCGGGTCCGGGAGGAAATGAGCAGTTCTTC. Translated, it gives CASSYPGPGGNEQFF.

V usage is TRBV19 and J usage is TRBJ2-7; the D gene is possibly TRBD1 (5 bases). The germline gives CDR1 LNHDA, CDR2 SQIVND (reference sequence). The CDR3 sequence is 15 residues long. V lost 1 base and J lost 2, with 12 bases in between. The CDR3 nucleotides are TGTGCCAGTAGTATAGGTCCAGGGCGTGCCTACGAGCAGTACTTC. Its translation is CASSIGPGRAYEQYF. Filled out from reference TRBV19 and TRBJ2-7, the complete variable domain reads DGGITQSPKYLFRKEGQNVTLSCEQNLNHDAMYWYRQDPGQGLRLIYYSQIVNDFQKGDIAEGYSVSREKKESFPLTVTSAQKNPTAFYLCASSIGPGRAYEQYFGPGTRLTVT.

This chain links TRBV27 with TRBJ2-3; 13 nucleotides agree with TRBD2. V gave up 6 bases and J gave up 4 bases; unmatched junction bases: 4. This CDR3 contains 15 residues. Germline V gene lookup returns CDR1 MNHEY and CDR2 SMNVEV (reference sequence). CDR3 in amino acids: CASRATSGGADTQYF. CDR3 bases: TGTGCCAGCAGAGCCACTAGCGGGGGGGCAGATACGCAGTATTTT.

On this clone itself: Distinct nucleotide sequences in the sample also encode this CDR3. This chain uses TRBV30 with TRBJ1-6; D remains ambiguous. This CDR3 contains 13 residues. Germline values: CDR1 GTSNPN, CDR2 SVGIG (reference sequence). With 1 base removed from V and 4 bases from J, the gap between germline ends came to 5 bases. The CDR3 DNA reads as TGTGCCTGGAGTGCAGGATATAATTCACCCCTCCACTTT. Encoded protein: CAWSAGYNSPLHF.

V gene TRBV5-6 combines with J gene TRBJ1-5; unclear D gene. Germline values: CDR1 SGHDT, CDR2 YYEEEE. Trimming shortened V by 1 base and J by 3 bases, and 8 bases separated the two germline ends. The CDR3 covers 14 residues. The chain's CDR3 is CASSLTGVNQPQHF. CDR3 nucleotides: TGTGCCAGCAGCTTGACCGGGGTCAATCAGCCCCAGCATTTT.

The chain combines TRBV6-5 with TRBJ1-5, with 8 positions matching TRBD1. This CDR3 spans 15 amino acids. CDR1 is MNHEY, CDR2 SVGAGI, per germline. After removal of 5 bases from V and 4 bases from J, the junction contained 7 bases not matched to a gene. The CDR3 sequence is CASSGRTGPNQPQHF. In nucleotides, the CDR3 is TGTGCCAGCAGTGGTAGGACAGGGCCTAATCAGCCCCAGCATTTT.

This clone was recorded only once. J is TRBJ2-7 and V is TRBV7-2; the D gene is possibly TRBD2 (5 bases). Germline-derived CDR1 and CDR2 are SGHTA and FQGNSA. With 3 bases removed from V and 0 bases from J, the gap between germline ends came to 12 bases. The CDR3 is 15 amino acids. The CDR3 here is CASSFGTGFSYEQYF. As DNA, the CDR3 is TGTGCCAGCAGCTTTGGTACGGGGTTCTCCTACGAGCAGTACTTC.

The J gene is TRBJ2-7, the V gene TRBV11-2; D remains unclear. CDR1 is SGHAT, CDR2 FQNNGV, per germline. The CDR3 is 13 amino acids. V lost 11 bases and J lost 1, with 15 bases in between. CDR3 amino acids: CACSVSRSYEQYF. As DNA, the CDR3 is TGTGCCTGTTCCGTGTCCAGATCCTACGAGCAGTACTTC.

This clone came up a few times. The V and J genes are TRBV4-3 and TRBJ1-2, with D possibly being TRBD1 (6 bases). The ends were cut back, 1 base at V and 11 bases at J, with 17 bases in the middle. Looked up from germline, CDR1 is LGHNA and CDR2 is YSLEER. There are 14 residues in the CDR3. The CDR3 DNA reads TGCGCCAGCAGCCAAGGAGGGGAGGGAGGGGGTTACACCTTC. It specifies CASSQGGEGGGYTF.

The V call is TRBV5-1, the J call TRBJ1-2; TRBD1 agrees at 7 bases. The V gene end was trimmed by 4 bases and the J gene end by 8 bases; junction bases not matched to a gene: 11. The CDR3 totals 14 residues. Germline V CDR1 and CDR2: SGHRS, YFSETQ. The CDR3 spells CASSPPGQIFGYTF. The CDR3 DNA reads TGCGCCAGCAGCCCTCCGGGACAGATTTTCGGCTACACCTTC.

V usage is TRBV18 and J usage is TRBJ1-1, with 11 nucleotides matching TRBD1. CDR3 length: 14 amino acids. V shed 3 bases and J 6 bases; nucleotides not matched to a gene: 3. Looked up from germline, CDR1 is KGHSH and CDR2 is LQKENI. Here the CDR3 DNA reads TGTGCCAGCTCACCCCCGGGACAGGGGGCTGAAGCTTTCTTT. Encoded protein: CASSPPGQGAEAFF.

The CDR3, as DNA: TGTGCCAGCAGCGCCGGGGGTTCAACTAATGAAAAACTGTTTTTT. This encodes CASSAGGSTNEKLFF. V gene TRBV7-9 combines with J gene TRBJ1-4; D is perhaps TRBD1 (5 bases). Trimming cost V 5 bases and J 0 bases, with 10 bases left between them. Per the germline V gene, CDR1 is SEHNR and CDR2 is FQNEAQ (reference sequence). The CDR3 consists of 15 residues.

J is TRBJ1-2 and V is TRBV6-1; D possibly corresponds to TRBD1 (5 bases). The V gene's germline CDR1 is MNHNS and CDR2 SASEGT. Trimming stripped 7 bases from V and 1 base from J, with 10 bases between. The CDR3 runs to 13 residues. The CDR3 DNA reads TGTGCCAGCACTGCAGGGATTAACTATGGCTACACCTTC. Translated, it gives CASTAGINYGYTF.

The chain couples TRBV15 to TRBJ1-4; 9 bases fit TRBD1. With 0 bases clipped from V and 8 bases from J, the junction kept 4 bases outside the gene matches. The CDR3 runs 15 residues. The germline CDR1 and CDR2 sequences are LNHNV and YYDKDF (reference sequence). This chain's CDR3 is CATSRERTGEEKLFF. CDR3 sequence (DNA): TGTGCCACCAGCAGAGAACGGACAGGGGAAGAAAAACTGTTTTTT.

The chain links TRBV7-9 to TRBJ1-2, with a weak D call TRBD1 (6 bases). Trimming cost V 5 bases and J 3 bases, with 13 bases left between them. In germline, CDR1 is SEHNR, CDR2 FQNEAQ (reference sequence). The CDR3 totals 14 residues. The CDR3 sequence: CASSPRTEDYGYTF. CDR3 coding DNA: TGTGCCAGCAGCCCGAGGACAGAAGACTATGGCTACACCTTC.

In its sample, this clone was seen once. This chain connects TRBV4-1 to TRBJ1-6; TRBD1 is a possible D gene (6 bases). The CDR3 covers 16 residues. Germline CDR1 is MGHRA and CDR2 is YSYEKL. V gave up 4 bases and J gave up 9 bases, with 19 bases separating them. The CDR3 is CASSPGAGPTGSPLHF. CDR3 DNA: TGCGCCAGCAGCCCAGGGGCAGGGCCGACGGGTTCACCCCTCCACTTT.

A note on this clone: The junction departs from the called germline gene at one end, perhaps through a read error. The rearrangement uses TRBV7-9 and TRBJ2-2, with D possibly being TRBD1 (6 bases). CDR1 and CDR2 from the germline V gene are SEHNR and FQNEAQ (reference sequence). The length of the CDR3 is 13 residues. CDR3 amino acids: CSSSTGYTGELFF. The CDR3 DNA sequence: TGTTCCAGCAGCACAGGGTACACCGGGGAGCTGTTTTTT.

Remarks on this clone: This same CDR3 is encoded by further DNA sequences in the sample. The rearrangement uses TRBV27 and TRBJ1-1, with D possibly matching TRBD1 (6 bases). CDR1 is MNHEY, CDR2 SMNVEV, per germline (reference sequence). V lost 10 bases and J lost 7, with 19 bases in between. This CDR3 contains 13 residues. CDR3 sequence (DNA): TGTGCCACCACGCAATTCGGGACACGTGAAGCTTTCTTT. Amino acid sequence: CATTQFGTREAFF.

This clone showed up just a few times. J is TRBJ1-4 and V is TRBV12-5, with TRBD1 identical over 9 bases. Germline V CDR1 and CDR2: LGHNT, FRNRAP. The V and J ends lost 5 bases and 4 bases, in that order; junction bases with no gene match: 5. The CDR3 length is 15 residues. The CDR3 region is CASGTQGALNEKLFF. CDR3 bases: TGTGCTAGTGGTACACAGGGGGCGCTTAATGAAAAACTGTTTTTT.

J is TRBJ1-1 and V is TRBV5-1; weak D call: TRBD1 (6 bases). Germline V gives CDR1 SGHRS, CDR2 YFSETQ. There are 14 residues in the CDR3. V was trimmed by 3 bases and J by 2 bases, leaving 11 bases between them. In nucleotides, the CDR3 is TGCGCCAGCAGCTGGGACACCGATAACACTGAAGCTTTCTTT. Residues: CASSWDTDNTEAFF.

This clone was observed once. The rearrangement joins TRBV7-8 to TRBJ2-7; a possible D gene is TRBD1 (5 bases). V lost 6 bases and J 6 bases, leaving 18 bases between the germline ends. CDR1 and CDR2 from the germline V gene are SGHVS and FQNEAQ. This CDR3 comprises 14 residues. CDR3 sequence reads: CASRGTGAAREQYF. In DNA, the CDR3 is TGTGCCAGCAGGGGAACAGGAGCCGCCCGCGAGCAGTACTTC.